These T cell receptor beta chains were read from a single sample in a study of shared clonotypes between healthy human individuals. The repertoire was sequenced with immunoSEQ multiplex PCR; TCRdb's copy has only in-frame clones and lacks some. The data show 190,000 or so clones, with 60% to 75% seen just once and about 10% held by the top ten. The sample comprised memory CD4+ T cells sorted from blood. These receptors came from a young man in good health. Both conserved end residues are part of each CDR3. Each record gives: clone size, D gene, V gene, J gene, CDR3 DNA, CDR3 protein. D genes are given only for firm matches. Size tells how often a clone was seen (once, few, many) or the class of an expanded clone, and some rows leave it out.

>few|TRBD2|TRBV30|TRBJ2-7
TGTGCCTGGAAAGCGGCGGGAGGGGGATACGAGCAGTACTTC
CAWKAAGGGYEQYF
>few|TRBD1|TRBV7-6|TRBJ2-7
TGTGCCAGCAGCTTAGCGGGGACAGGAGCCTACGAGCAGTACTTC
CASSLAGTGAYEQYF
>.|TRBD1|TRBV7-7|TRBJ2-5
TGTGCCAGCAGCTCACGGACAGGGCCGGAAGAGACCCAGTACTTC
CASSSRTGPEETQYF
>.|.|TRBV12-1|TRBJ1-2
TGTGCCAGCAGCCCCTGCCTTAGGACAGCGCGGTATGGCTACACCTTC
CASSPCLRTARYGYTF
>.|.|TRBV9|TRBJ1-3
TGTGCCAGCAGCGAATCAGGGGGAAACACCATATATTTT
CASSESGGNTIYF
>.|.|TRBV2|TRBJ2-2
TGTGCCAGCCAGAAAGCTCCTGGGTCCGGGGGACGTACCGGGGAGCTGTTTTTT
CASQKAPGSGGRTGELFF
>.|.|TRBV5-1|TRBJ2-7
TGCGCCAGCAGCGCCGGGTCCTCTGAGCAGTACTTC
CASSAGSSEQYF
>many|TRBD1|TRBV7-9|TRBJ2-1
TGTGCCAGCAGATCTAAAACGACAGGGACAAGATCCTACAATGAGCAGTTCTTC
CASRSKTTGTRSYNEQFF
>.|TRBD1|TRBV27|TRBJ2-2
TGTGCCAGCAGTTTATCGGGGACAGTAAACACCGGGGAGCTGTTTTTT
CASSLSGTVNTGELFF
>few|.|TRBV15|TRBJ2-3
TGTGCCACCAGCACCTCCTTCGGCACAGATACGCAGTATTTT
CATSTSFGTDTQYF
>.|.|TRBV11-2|TRBJ2-5
TGTGCCAGCAGCTTAGACGGAGGCAACCAAGAGACCCAGTACTTC
CASSLDGGNQETQYF
>medium-sized|.|TRBV28|TRBJ1-2
TGTGCCAGCAGACCAGGGTCTGGCTATGGCTACACCTTC
CASRPGSGYGYTF
>.|TRBD1|TRBV4-3|TRBJ2-3
TGCGCCAGCAGCCAAGAAGGAGCCGGGTCAGGGGGCATCACAGATACGCAGTATTTT
CASSQEGAGSGGITDTQYF
>once|.|TRBV4-3|TRBJ1-3
TGCGCCAGCAGCCAAGCGGTGGTGAGCTCTGGAAACACCATATATTTT
CASSQAVVSSGNTIYF
>.|.|TRBV21-1|TRBJ2-7
TGTGCCAGCAGCAAAGGCGCAGTGGGAGAGCAGTACTTC
CASSKGAVGEQYF
>once|TRBD1|TRBV5-4|TRBJ2-7
TGTGCCAGCAGCCACACCAGGGGGAGCTCCTACGAGCAGTACTTC
CASSHTRGSSYEQYF
>many|.|TRBV2|TRBJ2-1
TGTGCCAGCAGTGACTATGAGCAGTTCTTC
CASSDYEQFF
>once|TRBD2|TRBV14|TRBJ2-5
TGTGCCAGCAGCCAGATCGGCCTGCTGCGGACTAGCGGCACCCTCCAAGAGACCCAGTACTTC
CASSQIGLLRTSGTLQETQYF
>.|TRBD1|TRBV18|TRBJ1-1
TGTGCCAGCTCACCATCTTGGGACAGCCTGAACACTGAAGCTTTCTTT
CASSPSWDSLNTEAFF
>.|.|TRBV11-2|TRBJ2-5
TGTGCCAGCAGCCAAGGACACAGCCAAGAGACCCAGTACTTC
CASSQGHSQETQYF
>.|.|TRBV20-1|TRBJ2-5
TGCGCTACCAGGGGCGGGGAGACCCAGTACTTC
CATRGGETQYF
>.|.|TRBV6-1|TRBJ2-1
TGTGCCATCCTAGGGGGGGGCCCCTACAATGAGCAGTTCTTC
CAILGGGPYNEQFF
>once|TRBD1|TRBV5-1|TRBJ1-1
TGCGCCAGCAGCTTGCCGGGACAGGGGAACACTGAAGCTTTCTTT
CASSLPGQGNTEAFF
>few|.|TRBV11-2|TRBJ2-1
TGTGCCAGCAGCCAGGGGGTAGCGGGCAACAATGAGCAGTTCTTC
CASSQGVAGNNEQFF
>.|.|TRBV18|TRBJ1-2
TGTGCCAGCTCAGAAATACCGGGACACCAAGCTAACTATGGCTACACCTTC
CASSEIPGHQANYGYTF
>.|.|TRBV5-1|TRBJ2-7
TGCGCCAGCAGTCCGAGGGGCGCGGGCCACGAGCAGTACTTC
CASSPRGAGHEQYF
>few|TRBD1|TRBV27|TRBJ2-7
TGTGCCAGCAGCACAGACAGGGGTCCCTACGAGCAGTACTTC
CASSTDRGPYEQYF
>once|.|TRBV4-1|TRBJ2-7
TGCGCCAGCAGCCCCGGCTACGAGCAGTACTTC
CASSPGYEQYF
>.|.|TRBV6-6|TRBJ2-4
TGTGCCAGCAGTTCGAGGGGGTTGAACATTCAGTACTTC
CASSSRGLNIQYF
>.|TRBD2|TRBV7-6|TRBJ2-2
TGTGCCAGCAGCCCGGGGAGGGTCACCGGGGAGCTGTTTTTT
CASSPGRVTGELFF
>.|.|TRBV6-1|TRBJ2-7
TGTGCCAGCAGGAACTACGAGCAGTACTTC
CASRNYEQYF
>.|.|TRBV5-1|TRBJ2-5
TGCGCCAGCAGCTTAAACGGTTACCAAGAGACCCAGTACTTC
CASSLNGYQETQYF
>.|.|TRBV10-3|TRBJ2-1
TGTGCCATCAGTGGGTCTAGCGTGCCCTCCAATGAGCAGTTCTTC
CAISGSSVPSNEQFF
>once|TRBD1|TRBV28|TRBJ1-1
TGTGCCAGCAGTTTTTGGACAGGTGAAGCTTTCTTT
CASSFWTGEAFF
>few|.|TRBV13|TRBJ2-7
TGTGCCAGCAGCCTAGGGTCCGAGCAGTACTTC
CASSLGSEQYF
>.|.|TRBV6-1|TRBJ2-1
TGTGCCAGCAGCTTGAGGACGCCGGGGGAGAGCTCCCTCTTC
CASSLRTPGESSLF
>.|.|TRBV5-5|TRBJ2-7
TGTGCCAGCAGCTTGGGGGTGAGGGAGCAGTACTTC
CASSLGVREQYF
>.|TRBD2|TRBV7-1|TRBJ2-1
TGTGCCAGCAGCTCCGACACGGGAGGCGAGCAGTTCTTC
CASSSDTGGEQFF
>.|.|TRBV4-1|TRBJ1-2
TGCGCCAGCAGCCATCAGACAGTGGACTATGGCTACACCTTC
CASSHQTVDYGYTF
>few|TRBD1|TRBV19|TRBJ2-7
TGTGCCAGTAGTATTCTCGGACAGGGGGCCGAGCAGTACTTC
CASSILGQGAEQYF
>.|.|TRBV5-1|TRBJ2-1
TGCGCCAGCAGCTTGGAGGCAGGACGGTACAATGAGCAGTTCTTC
CASSLEAGRYNEQFF
>few|.|TRBV10-2|TRBJ2-2
TGCGCCAGCAGTTCGGTGGGGGAGCTGTTTTTT
CASSSVGELFF
>.|.|TRBV29-1|TRBJ2-1
TGCAGCGTTGGTGGCAGGGGGGCGAGCAATGAGCAGTTCTTC
CSVGGRGASNEQFF
>.|TRBD2|TRBV14|TRBJ2-7
TGTGCCAGCAGCCGTAGCGGGACCGTCCTCTACGAGCAGTACTTC
CASSRSGTVLYEQYF
>.|TRBD1|TRBV29-1|TRBJ2-3
TGCAGCGCTACGACAGGGGCGCCGGATACGCAGTATTTT
CSATTGAPDTQYF
>.|.|TRBV9|TRBJ1-5
TGTGCCAGCAGCGATTGGGACAAAAATCAGCCCCAGCATTTT
CASSDWDKNQPQHF
>.|.|TRBV7-6|TRBJ2-7
TGTGCCAGCAGCGGTTACAAGACAAACGAGCAGTACTTC
CASSGYKTNEQYF
>many|.|TRBV21-1|TRBJ1-5
TGTGCCAGCAGCAAAGTAGGGAGCAATCAGCCCCAGCATTTT
CASSKVGSNQPQHF
>.|TRBD2|TRBV29-1|TRBJ2-5
TGCAGCGTTGAACCGACTAGCGCGGGAGGAGAGACCCAGTACTTC
CSVEPTSAGGETQYF
>.|.|TRBV25-1|TRBJ2-2
TGTGCCAGCTCGGTCGACGCGAACACCGGGGAGCTGTTTTTT
CASSVDANTGELFF
>few|TRBD1|TRBV7-6|TRBJ2-7
TGTGCCAGCAGCATCGGGACAGCCTACGAGCAGTACTTC
CASSIGTAYEQYF
>.|TRBD2|TRBV27|TRBJ2-7
TGTGCCAGCAGTTTCTGGGAACCCGGGAGGGGAGGGCACGAGCAGTACTTC
CASSFWEPGRGGHEQYF
>.|.|TRBV5-1|TRBJ2-5
TGCGCCAGCAGCTTCTCCGGGACACCCCAAGAGACCCAGTACTTC
CASSFSGTPQETQYF
>.|TRBD2|TRBV4-3|TRBJ2-1
TGCGCCAGCAGCCCGGGACTAGCGGAACTCTACAATGAGCAGTTCTTC
CASSPGLAELYNEQFF
>.|TRBD1|TRBV5-1|TRBJ2-5
TGCGCCAGCAGCTTGGCCGGGACAGAGGAAGAGACCCAGTACTTC
CASSLAGTEEETQYF
>.|TRBD1|TRBV10-3|TRBJ2-7
TGTGCCATCAGTGAGATCACAGGGGGGTCCTACGAGCAGTACTTC
CAISEITGGSYEQYF
>.|.|TRBV10-2|TRBJ1-1
TGCGCCAGCAGTGAGGTACGGGCGACCACTGAAGCTTTCTTT
CASSEVRATTEAFF
>.|TRBD1|TRBV10-3|TRBJ1-1
TGTGCCATCAGGGACAGGGAAGGTACTGAAGCTTTCTTT
CAIRDREGTEAFF
>.|.|TRBV4-3|TRBJ2-3
TGCGCCAGCAGCCAAGAGGAGGGAACAGATACGCAGTATTTT
CASSQEEGTDTQYF
>few|TRBD2|TRBV19|TRBJ2-1
TGTGCCAGTAGTTTTAGGCCGGGACTAGCGAGGAATGAGCAGTTCTTC
CASSFRPGLARNEQFF